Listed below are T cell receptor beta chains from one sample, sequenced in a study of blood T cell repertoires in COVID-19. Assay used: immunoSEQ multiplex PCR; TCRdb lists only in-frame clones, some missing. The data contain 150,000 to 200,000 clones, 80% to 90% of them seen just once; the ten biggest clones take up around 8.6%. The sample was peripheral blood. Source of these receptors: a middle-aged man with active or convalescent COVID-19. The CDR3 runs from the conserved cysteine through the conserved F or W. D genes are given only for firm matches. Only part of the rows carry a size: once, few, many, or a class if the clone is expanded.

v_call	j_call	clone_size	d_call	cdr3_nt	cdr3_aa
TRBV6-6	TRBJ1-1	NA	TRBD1	TGTGCCAGCACATCTTTAGGGACAGTGGGTGAAGCTTTCTTT	CASTSLGTVGEAFF
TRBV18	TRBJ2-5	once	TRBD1	TGTGCCAGCTCACTTCAGGGGGTTCGGGAGACCCAGTACTTC	CASSLQGVRETQYF
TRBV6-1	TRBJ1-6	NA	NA	TGTGCCAGCAGTGAGGTTCGAGGTGATAGTTCACCCCTCCACTTT	CASSEVRGDSSPLHF
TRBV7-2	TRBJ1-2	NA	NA	TGTGCCAGCAGCTTTTTGCAGGCAGTTAACTATGGCTACACCTTC	CASSFLQAVNYGYTF
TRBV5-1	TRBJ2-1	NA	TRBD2	TGCGCCAGCAGCCTCAGGAGACCGGGACTAGCGGGTTCTGAGCAGTTCTTC	CASSLRRPGLAGSEQFF
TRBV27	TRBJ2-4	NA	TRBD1	TGTGCCAGCAGTTCCTGGACAGGGAGTACCAAAAACATTCAGTACTTC	CASSSWTGSTKNIQYF
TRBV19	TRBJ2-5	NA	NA	TGTGCCAGTACCAACCAGGGGTCGAGGGAGACCCAGTACTTC	CASTNQGSRETQYF
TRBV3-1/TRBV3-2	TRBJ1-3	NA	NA	TGTGCCAGCAGTCCGGTCTCGGGAGGAAACACCATATATTTT	CASSPVSGGNTIYF
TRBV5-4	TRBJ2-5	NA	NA	TGTGCCAGCAGCTCACAGGGCCCGGGGGAGACCCAGTACTTC	CASSSQGPGETQYF
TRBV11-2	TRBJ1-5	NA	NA	TGTGCCAGCAGCTTAGATCGCCAGTCGCCCCAGCATTTT	CASSLDRQSPQHF
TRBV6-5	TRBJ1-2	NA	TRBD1	TGTGCCAGCAGTTACGGGACAGACAATAGCTACACCTTC	CASSYGTDNSYTF
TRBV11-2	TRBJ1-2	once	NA	TGTGCCAGCAGCTTAGAGGGGGCTGGCTACACCTTC	CASSLEGAGYTF
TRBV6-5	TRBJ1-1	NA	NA	TGTGCCAGCAGTTACACGTTCAGGGTGGGGAACACTGAAGCTTTCTTT	CASSYTFRVGNTEAFF
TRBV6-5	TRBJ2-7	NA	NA	TGTGCCACCAGGGGAGAGGGTGAATCCTACGAGCAGTACTTC	CATRGEGESYEQYF
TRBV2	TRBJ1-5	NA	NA	TGTGCCAGCAGTGAAGAGGGGCTCTATCAGCCCCAGCATTTT	CASSEEGLYQPQHF
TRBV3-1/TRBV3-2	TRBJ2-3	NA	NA	TGTGCCAGCAGCCAAGTATACGGAGCGGAAAGCACAGATACGCAGTATTTT	CASSQVYGAESTDTQYF
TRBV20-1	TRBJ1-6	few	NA	TGCAGTGCTAGTACTCCCGGAGGTTCACCCCTCCACTTT	CSASTPGGSPLHF
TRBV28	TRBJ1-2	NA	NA	TGTGCCAGCAGTTACCTCAGGGGTTCTTATGGCTACACCTTC	CASSYLRGSYGYTF
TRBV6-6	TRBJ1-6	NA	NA	TGTGCCAGCAGTGGACAGAGCTCCTATAATTCACCCCTCCACTTT	CASSGQSSYNSPLHF
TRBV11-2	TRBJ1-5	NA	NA	TGTGCCAGCAGGTCCGTGGGGGGGTTGGGTCAGCCCCAGCATTTT	CASRSVGGLGQPQHF
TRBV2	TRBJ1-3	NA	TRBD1	TGTGCCAGCAGTGAGGGGACAGCCTTCTCTGGAAACACCATATATTTT	CASSEGTAFSGNTIYF
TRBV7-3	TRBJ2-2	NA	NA	TGTGCCAGCAGCATGAATCCGGCCGGGGAGCTGTTTTTT	CASSMNPAGELFF
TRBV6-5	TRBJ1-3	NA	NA	TGTGCCAGCAGTTACGTCAGGGAGGGAGGAAACACCATATATTTT	CASSYVREGGNTIYF
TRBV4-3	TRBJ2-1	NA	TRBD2	TGCGCCAGCAGCCAATCCACACTAGCGGGGGGGCATGAGCAGTTCTTC	CASSQSTLAGGHEQFF